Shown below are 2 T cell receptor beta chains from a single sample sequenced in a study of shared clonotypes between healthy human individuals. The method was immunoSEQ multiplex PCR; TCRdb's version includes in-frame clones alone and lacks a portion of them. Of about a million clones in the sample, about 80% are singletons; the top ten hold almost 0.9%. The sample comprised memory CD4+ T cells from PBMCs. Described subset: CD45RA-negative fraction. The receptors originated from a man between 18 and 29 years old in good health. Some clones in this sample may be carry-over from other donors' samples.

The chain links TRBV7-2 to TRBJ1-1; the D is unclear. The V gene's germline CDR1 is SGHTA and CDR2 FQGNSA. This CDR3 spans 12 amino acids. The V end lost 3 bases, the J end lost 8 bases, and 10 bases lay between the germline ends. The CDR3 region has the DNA TGTGCCAGCAGCTTTCCCCCCACGGAAGCTTTCTTT. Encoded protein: CASSFPPTEAFF.

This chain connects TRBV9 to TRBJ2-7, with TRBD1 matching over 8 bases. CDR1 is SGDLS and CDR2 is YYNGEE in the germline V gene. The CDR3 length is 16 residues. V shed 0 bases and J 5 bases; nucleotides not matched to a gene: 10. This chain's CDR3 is CASSVAGRQGKDEQYF. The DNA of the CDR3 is TGTGCCAGCAGCGTAGCGGGGAGACAGGGGAAGGACGAGCAGTACTTC.